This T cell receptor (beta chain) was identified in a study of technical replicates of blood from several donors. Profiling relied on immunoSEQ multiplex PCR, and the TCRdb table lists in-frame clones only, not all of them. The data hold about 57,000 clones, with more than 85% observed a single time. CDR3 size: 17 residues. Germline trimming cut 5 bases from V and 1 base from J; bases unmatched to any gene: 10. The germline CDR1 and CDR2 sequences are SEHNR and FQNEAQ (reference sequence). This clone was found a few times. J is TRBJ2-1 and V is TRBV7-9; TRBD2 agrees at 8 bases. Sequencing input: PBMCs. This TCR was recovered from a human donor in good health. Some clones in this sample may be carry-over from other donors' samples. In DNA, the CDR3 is TGTGCCAGCAGCCCTTCCCCCAGCGGGGGTTCCTACAATGAGCAGTTCTTC. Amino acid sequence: CASSPSPSGGSYNEQFF.